A selection of T cell receptor beta chains follows, all from one sample in a study of blood T cells in healthy people across ages. TCRdb reanalysed the 5' RACE reads using MiXCR and keeps one entry per CDR3 protein. The table lists hundreds of thousands of distinct CDR3 sequences, over 45% of them singletons, with roughly 31% in the top ten. The sample taken for sequencing was blood. These receptors originate from a woman aged 60-75 years in good health. Both conserved end residues are part of each CDR3. A D gene is named only where the DNA matches it firmly. A row's size may be missing; if present it is once, few, many or a size class.

D gene: .; V gene: TRBV7-2; clone size: few; J gene: TRBJ2-5; CDR3 DNA: TGTGCCAGCAGCCAACCGGGACCAAAGGAGCAGTACTTC; CDR3 protein: CASSQPGPKEQYF
D gene: .; V gene: TRBV20-1; clone size: .; J gene: TRBJ2-3; CDR3 DNA: .; CDR3 protein: CSVGTGSVEYF
D gene: .; V gene: TRBV6-6; clone size: .; J gene: TRBJ1-1; CDR3 DNA: TGTGCCAGCAGTTACGGCGGGAACACTGAAGCTTCCTTT; CDR3 protein: CASSYGGNTEASF
D gene: .; V gene: TRBV14; clone size: .; J gene: TRBJ2-1; CDR3 DNA: TGTGCCAGCAGCCAAGGGTTACGTAGAGGGGGTAATGAGCAGTTCTTC; CDR3 protein: CASSQGLRRGGNEQFF
D gene: .; V gene: TRBV20-1; clone size: .; J gene: TRBJ2-3; CDR3 DNA: TGCAGTGCCCCCGAGGGGGGGCCCAGGGATACGCAGTATTTT; CDR3 protein: CSAPEGGPRDTQYF
D gene: TRBD2; V gene: TRBV6-2/TRBV6-3; clone size: .; J gene: TRBJ2-7; CDR3 DNA: TGTGCCAGCAGGTCGACTAGCGGGAGGGCCGGGTACGAGCAGTACTTC; CDR3 protein: CASRSTSGRAGYEQYF
D gene: .; V gene: TRBV5-1; clone size: .; J gene: TRBJ2-5; CDR3 DNA: TGCGCCAGCAGCCGGACCCGGGACACCCCTTGGGAGCAGTACTTC; CDR3 protein: CASSRTRDTPWEQYF
D gene: TRBD1; V gene: TRBV11-2; clone size: once; J gene: TRBJ2-7; CDR3 DNA: TGTGCCAGCAGCGTAACCGGGACAGGACCCAATGAGCAGTACTTC; CDR3 protein: CASSVTGTGPNEQYF
D gene: .; V gene: TRBV6-1; clone size: .; J gene: TRBJ2-7; CDR3 DNA: TGTGCCAGCAGAGGGATAACTAGCTTCTACGAGCAGTACTTC; CDR3 protein: CASRGITSFYEQYF
D gene: TRBD2; V gene: TRBV10-3; clone size: .; J gene: TRBJ2-1; CDR3 DNA: TGTGCCATCAGTAAGGGGACTAGCGGGAGGGCGGGTGAGCAGTTCTTC; CDR3 protein: CAISKGTSGRAGEQFF
D gene: .; V gene: TRBV7-2; clone size: .; J gene: TRBJ2-2; CDR3 DNA: TGTGCCAGCAGCTTGCAGGGTGTCACCACCGGGGAGCTGTTTTTT; CDR3 protein: CASSLQGVTTGELFF
D gene: .; V gene: TRBV25-1; clone size: few; J gene: TRBJ2-7; CDR3 DNA: TGTGCCACCGGAGGTGCACCCGAGCAGTACTTC; CDR3 protein: CATGGAPEQYF
D gene: .; V gene: TRBV9; clone size: .; J gene: TRBJ1-1; CDR3 DNA: TGTGCCAGCAGCGTAGAGGGAGTGAACACTGAAGCTTTCTTT; CDR3 protein: CASSVEGVNTEAFF
D gene: TRBD1; V gene: TRBV29-1; clone size: few; J gene: TRBJ2-1; CDR3 DNA: TGCAGCGGATCCGGGACAGTAGGCAATGAGCAGTTCTTC; CDR3 protein: CSGSGTVGNEQFF
D gene: TRBD2; V gene: TRBV6-5; clone size: few; J gene: TRBJ2-1; CDR3 DNA: TGTGCCAGCAGTGGTAGCGGGACTAAAGACAATGAGCAGTTCTTC; CDR3 protein: CASSGSGTKDNEQFF
D gene: .; V gene: TRBV7-2; clone size: .; J gene: TRBJ1-2; CDR3 DNA: TGTGCCAGCACCCCTCCCGACAGAATCTTCTATGGCTACACCTTC; CDR3 protein: CASTPPDRIFYGYTF
D gene: .; V gene: TRBV5-6; clone size: once; J gene: TRBJ2-3; CDR3 DNA: TGTGCCAGCAGCTGGTATGGGGGGTTTAGCACAGATACGCAGTATTTT; CDR3 protein: CASSWYGGFSTDTQYF
D gene: .; V gene: TRBV29-1; clone size: .; J gene: TRBJ2-5; CDR3 DNA: TGCAGCGTAGAAAAAGAGACCCAGTACTTC; CDR3 protein: CSVEKETQYF
D gene: .; V gene: TRBV5-4; clone size: .; J gene: TRBJ2-3; CDR3 DNA: TGTGCCAGCCCCGGGGAGAGGAGTAGCACAGATACGCAGTATTTT; CDR3 protein: CASPGERSSTDTQYF
D gene: TRBD2; V gene: TRBV6-5; clone size: .; J gene: TRBJ2-1; CDR3 DNA: TGTGCCAGCAGTCCGAGGACTAGCGGGAGGGTGGTGCAGTTCTTC; CDR3 protein: CASSPRTSGRVVQFF
D gene: .; V gene: TRBV10-3; clone size: .; J gene: TRBJ2-3; CDR3 DNA: TGTGCCATCAGTGATGGCCCGCTGAGGGGCACAGATACGCAGTATTTT; CDR3 protein: CAISDGPLRGTDTQYF
D gene: .; V gene: TRBV7-8; clone size: .; J gene: TRBJ2-1; CDR3 DNA: TGTGCCAGCAGCTTAATAGCGGTTGGGGGCAATGAGCAGTTCTTC; CDR3 protein: CASSLIAVGGNEQFF
D gene: .; V gene: TRBV6-2/TRBV6-3; clone size: few; J gene: TRBJ1-2; CDR3 DNA: TGTGCCAGCAGTTACGTGGACAGATCCTATGGCTACACCTTC; CDR3 protein: CASSYVDRSYGYTF
D gene: .; V gene: TRBV21-1; clone size: .; J gene: TRBJ2-1; CDR3 DNA: TGTGCCAGCAGCAAAGTGGTAGCGGGAAGGTACAATGAGCAGTTCTTC; CDR3 protein: CASSKVVAGRYNEQFF
D gene: TRBD1; V gene: TRBV25-1; clone size: few; J gene: TRBJ2-5; CDR3 DNA: TGTGCCAGCAGTGACCTGGGACAGACCAAAAAAGAGACCCAGTACTTC; CDR3 protein: CASSDLGQTKKETQYF
D gene: .; V gene: TRBV6-4; clone size: .; J gene: TRBJ2-3; CDR3 DNA: TGTGCCAGCAGTTTCACAGAGACAGATACGCAGTATTTT; CDR3 protein: CASSFTETDTQYF
D gene: .; V gene: TRBV7-2; clone size: .; J gene: TRBJ2-7; CDR3 DNA: TGTGCCGGCAGCTTTAAGACCAATGAGCAGTACTTC; CDR3 protein: CAGSFKTNEQYF
D gene: .; V gene: TRBV2; clone size: .; J gene: TRBJ1-2; CDR3 DNA: TGTGCCAGCCAAAAGGGCGGTCAGGGGTTTGGATCGGGTAGCTATGGCTACACCTTC; CDR3 protein: CASQKGGQGFGSGSYGYTF
D gene: .; V gene: TRBV9; clone size: few; J gene: TRBJ2-7; CDR3 DNA: TGTGCCAGCAGCCCGGGGACTCTTCCCTCCTACGAGCAGTACTTC; CDR3 protein: CASSPGTLPSYEQYF
D gene: TRBD2; V gene: TRBV29-1; clone size: few; J gene: TRBJ2-3; CDR3 DNA: TGCAGTTACAGGGGACTAGCGGCTTCTAGCACAGATACGCAGTATTTT; CDR3 protein: CSYRGLAASSTDTQYF
D gene: .; V gene: TRBV28; clone size: .; J gene: TRBJ1-1; CDR3 DNA: TGTGCCAGCAGTTTACTCGAGGAGAACACTGAAGCTTTCTTT; CDR3 protein: CASSLLEENTEAFF
D gene: .; V gene: TRBV14; clone size: .; J gene: TRBJ2-1; CDR3 DNA: TGTGCCAGCAGCCAAGGGACGGGTGAGCAGTTCTTC; CDR3 protein: CASSQGTGEQFF
D gene: .; V gene: TRBV7-2; clone size: .; J gene: TRBJ2-5; CDR3 DNA: TGTGCCAGCAGCTTAGCGTTTCCCCCCCGCGGCCCCGGCCAAGAGACCCAGTACTTC; CDR3 protein: CASSLAFPPRGPGQETQYF
D gene: .; V gene: TRBV20-1; clone size: .; J gene: TRBJ2-7; CDR3 DNA: TGCAGTGCTCCGAAGGACGCAGTTGGAGCCGAGCAGTACTTC; CDR3 protein: CSAPKDAVGAEQYF
D gene: TRBD2; V gene: TRBV5-1; clone size: .; J gene: TRBJ2-7; CDR3 DNA: TGCGCCAGCAGTTGGGGAGGGGCTGGCGAGCAGTACTTC; CDR3 protein: CASSWGGAGEQYF
D gene: .; V gene: TRBV6-2/TRBV6-3; clone size: .; J gene: TRBJ1-2; CDR3 DNA: TGTGCCAGCATACCCGCAGGGGCTTTTAGTGGCTACACCTTC; CDR3 protein: CASIPAGAFSGYTF
D gene: TRBD1; V gene: TRBV5-1; clone size: .; J gene: TRBJ2-7; CDR3 DNA: TGCGCCAGCAGCTTTTTACAGGGGGTTTCCTACGAGCAGTACTTC; CDR3 protein: CASSFLQGVSYEQYF
D gene: TRBD2; V gene: TRBV2; clone size: few; J gene: TRBJ2-7; CDR3 DNA: TGTGCCAGCAGTGCCACCGGCCAGACTAGCAATGAGCAGTACTTC; CDR3 protein: CASSATGQTSNEQYF
D gene: .; V gene: TRBV12-3/TRBV12-4; clone size: .; J gene: TRBJ2-1; CDR3 DNA: TGTGCCACTAGCAGAGGGAGCTCCTACAATGAGCAGTTCTTC; CDR3 protein: CATSRGSSYNEQFF
D gene: .; V gene: TRBV7-2; clone size: .; J gene: TRBJ1-1; CDR3 DNA: TGTGCCAGCAGCTTAGGGGAGATCAACACTGAAGCTTTCTTT; CDR3 protein: CASSLGEINTEAFF
D gene: TRBD2; V gene: TRBV20-1; clone size: .; J gene: TRBJ2-1; CDR3 DNA: TGCAGTGCTATCTCCAGGGACTATGGGAATGAGCAGTTCTTC; CDR3 protein: CSAISRDYGNEQFF
D gene: TRBD2; V gene: TRBV6-1; clone size: .; J gene: TRBJ2-7; CDR3 DNA: TGTGCCACAGGGAGGGGCGGATTCTCCTACGAGCAGTACTTC; CDR3 protein: CATGRGGFSYEQYF